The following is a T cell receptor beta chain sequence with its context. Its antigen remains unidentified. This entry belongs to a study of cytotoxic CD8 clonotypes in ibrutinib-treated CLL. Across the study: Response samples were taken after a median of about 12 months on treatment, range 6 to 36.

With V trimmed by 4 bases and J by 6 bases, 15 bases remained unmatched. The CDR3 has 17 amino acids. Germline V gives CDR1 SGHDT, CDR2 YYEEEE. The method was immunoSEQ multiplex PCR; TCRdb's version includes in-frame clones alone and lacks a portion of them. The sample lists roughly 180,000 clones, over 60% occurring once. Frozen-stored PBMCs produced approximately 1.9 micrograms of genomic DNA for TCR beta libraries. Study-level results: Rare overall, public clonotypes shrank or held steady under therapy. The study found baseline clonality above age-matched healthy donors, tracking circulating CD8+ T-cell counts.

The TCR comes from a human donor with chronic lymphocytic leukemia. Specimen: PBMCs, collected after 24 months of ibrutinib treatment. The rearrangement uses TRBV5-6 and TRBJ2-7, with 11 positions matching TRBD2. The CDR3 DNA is TGTGCCAGCAGCCGATTTGACCATAGCGGGAGGGTCGGCGAGCAGTACTTC. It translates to CASSRFDHSGRVGEQYF.